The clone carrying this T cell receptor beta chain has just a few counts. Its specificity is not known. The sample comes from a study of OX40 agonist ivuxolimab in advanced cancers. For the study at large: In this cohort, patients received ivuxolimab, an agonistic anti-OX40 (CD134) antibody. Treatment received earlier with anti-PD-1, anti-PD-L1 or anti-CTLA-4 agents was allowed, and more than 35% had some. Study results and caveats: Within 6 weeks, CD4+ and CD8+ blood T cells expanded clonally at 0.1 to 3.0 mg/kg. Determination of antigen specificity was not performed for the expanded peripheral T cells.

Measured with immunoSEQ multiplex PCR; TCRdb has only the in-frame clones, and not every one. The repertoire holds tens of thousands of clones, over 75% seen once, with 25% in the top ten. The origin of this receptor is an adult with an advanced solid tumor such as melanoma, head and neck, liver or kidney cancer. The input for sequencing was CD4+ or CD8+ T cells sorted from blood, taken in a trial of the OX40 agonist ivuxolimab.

The CDR3 spells CASSYSTEPNTGELFF. The CDR3 DNA sequence: TGTGCCAGCAGTTACTCGACAGAGCCGAACACCGGGGAGCTGTTTTTT. The chain uses TRBV6-6 and TRBJ2-2, with D maybe TRBD1 (5 bases). CDR1 and CDR2 from the germline V gene are MNHNY and SVGAGI (reference sequence). The CDR3 is 16 residues long. The germline V and J ends were trimmed by 0 bases and 0 bases, with 8 bases remaining between them.